This T cell receptor beta chain is drawn from a study of T-cell reconstitution after alpha-beta-depleted transplantation in children. Whole-study results and caveats: Newly produced T cells mostly accounted for T-cell counts and diversity one year post-transplant. Elevated TCRbeta diversity at day 60 was traced, in some patients, to surviving recipient T cells and thymic progenitors. By about two months after transplant, alpha-beta T cells reportedly arose from several hundred graft clones that had expanded.

This clonotype was counted between two and nine times. Its target is not known. Germline values: CDR1 SGDLS, CDR2 YYNGEE. CDR3 size: 13 residues. V shed 0 bases and J shed 1 base, with 4 bases lying between them. As it was prepared, the TCRbeta library received unique molecular identifiers. TCRdb redid the calling of the PCR reads with MiXCR, one entry per CDR3 protein. The profile covers 700,000 to 850,000 distinct CDR3 sequences, with 15% to 20% appearing a single time and roughly 5% taken by the ten largest. The chain links TRBV9 to TRBJ2-5; no clear D. Sample: PBMCs, mostly from graft donor cells, taken 360 days after TCRalphabeta/CD19-depleted stem cell transplant. This TCR was recovered from a male patient younger than 18 who had a stem cell transplant for acute lymphoblastic leukemia, so the T cells may come from the graft donor. CDR3 DNA sequence: TGTGCCAGCAGCGTAGATACCCAAGAGACCCAGTACTTC. It yields the protein CASSVDTQETQYF. Supplemented by reference TRBV9 and TRBJ2-5, the full variable domain reads DSGVTQTPKHLITATGQRVTLRCSPRSGDLSVYWYQQSLDQGLQFLIQYYNGEERAKGNILERFSAQQFPDLHSELNLSSLELGDSALYFCASSVDTQETQYFGPGTRLLVL.